These 23 T cell receptor beta chains share one sample of origin, sequenced in a study of blood T cell repertoires in COVID-19. Using immunoSEQ multiplex PCR, the repertoire was profiled, and TCRdb retains in-frame clones only, with some absent. The table includes over 120,000 clones, approximately 80% detected once. The sequenced sample consisted of peripheral blood. These receptors all stem from a human donor in a cohort sampled during active COVID-19.

The chain's CDR3 is CASSQELAPTYNEQFF. The CDR3 DNA is TGTGCCAGCAGCCAAGAACTAGCGCCGACCTACAATGAGCAGTTCTTC. V gene TRBV3-1 (or the pseudogene TRBV3-2) combines with J gene TRBJ2-1; TRBD2 agrees at 7 bases. V shed 0 bases, J shed 2 bases, and the junction held 4 bases outside the gene matches. The CDR3 is made up of 16 amino acids. From germline, CDR1 is LGHDT and CDR2 YNNKEL (reference sequence).

The chain is built from TRBV7-2 and TRBJ2-1; D call uncertain. Looked up from germline, CDR1 is SGHTA and CDR2 is FQGNSA. Trimming took off 1 base at V and 6 bases at J, with 10 bases between the two ends. The CDR3 has 14 amino acids. The CDR3 DNA reads TGTGCCAGCAGCTTAGTGGCAGGTAGCAATGAGCAGTTCTTC. It is translated as CASSLVAGSNEQFF.

CDR3 DNA sequence: TGCGCCAGCAGCCAAGACGGAGAGGGTGCATCCTACGAGCAGTACTTC. Protein product: CASSQDGEGASYEQYF. The chain links TRBV4-1 to TRBJ2-7; possibly TRBD2 for D (5 bases). Trimming took off 0 bases at V and 1 base at J, with 13 bases between the two ends. This CDR3 region has 16 residues. Germline V gene sequence: CDR1 MGHRA, CDR2 YSYEKL.

This chain links TRBV9 with TRBJ2-7; tentatively, D is TRBD2 (6 bases). V lost 0 bases and J 0 bases, leaving 13 bases between the germline ends. CDR3 length equals 16 residues. The germline V gene has CDR1 SGDLS and CDR2 YYNGEE. The CDR3 nucleotides read TGTGCCAGCAGCGTAGGGGGTAGCGGTCTCTCCTACGAGCAGTACTTC. Protein product: CASSVGGSGLSYEQYF.

This rearrangement joins TRBV2 to TRBJ1-4; D call uncertain. The CDR3 spans 11 residues. CDR1 is SNHLY, CDR2 FYNNEI, per germline. The V end was cut by 4 bases, the J end by 12 bases, with 9 bases between. The chain's CDR3 is CASSVLHELFF. In DNA, the CDR3 is TGTGCCAGCAGTGTACTACATGAACTGTTTTTT.

The chain employs TRBV24-1 and TRBJ1-5; D is perhaps TRBD1 (5 bases). The CDR3 is made up of 15 amino acids. Germline CDR1 is KGHDR and CDR2 is SFDVKD. The V end was cut by 2 bases, the J end by 5 bases, with 12 bases between. In DNA form, the CDR3 reads TGTGCCACCAGTGATTCGGGGGGAAGGCATCAGCCCCAGCATTTT. This encodes CATSDSGGRHQPQHF.

This chain links TRBV2 with TRBJ2-7, with TRBD2 matching 8 bases. This CDR3 region has 12 residues. J was trimmed by 5 bases and V by 6 bases; bases with no gene match: 3. Germline CDR1 and CDR2: SNHLY and FYNNEI. The CDR3 sequence: CASRLAVHEQYV. Written as DNA, the CDR3 is TGTGCCAGCAGACTAGCGGTTCACGAGCAGTACGTC.

The gene calls are TRBV19 and TRBJ2-1; 13 bases fit TRBD2. Looked up from germline, CDR1 is LNHDA and CDR2 is SQIVND (reference sequence). The CDR3 runs 17 residues. The trim removed 6 bases at V and 5 bases at J, leaving 10 bases unmatched. This chain's CDR3 is CASSRGGGLAGNNEQFF. CDR3 DNA sequence: TGTGCCAGTAGCCGAGGAGGGGGACTAGCGGGGAACAATGAGCAGTTCTTC.

The CDR3 is CASSPLEGSSGNTIYF. The DNA of the CDR3 is TGTGCCAGTAGTCCACTAGAGGGAAGCTCTGGAAACACCATATATTTT. The chain combines TRBV19 with TRBJ1-3; no definite D call. Germline V CDR1 and CDR2: LNHDA, SQIVND (reference sequence). The V end lost 5 bases, the J end lost 0 bases, and 14 bases lay between the germline ends. This CDR3 contains 16 residues.

The rearrangement links TRBV12-3 or TRBV12-4 to TRBJ1-1, with no clear D. The CDR3 is made up of 12 amino acids. Deletions cut 7 bases from V and 3 bases from J, with 9 bases between. CDR3 sequence (DNA): TGTGCCAGCACCCATCGGGACACTGAAGCTTTCTTT. Translating gives CASTHRDTEAFF.

This chain links TRBV21-1 with TRBJ2-1; TRBD2 reflects the table's D call only, with no check against the DNA. TRBV21-1 is marked as a pseudogene. The CDR3 spans 15 residues. The CDR3: CASIRSDSGYNEQFF. The CDR3 DNA sequence: TGTGCCAGCATTCGATCGGACTCGGGTTACAATGAGCAGTTCTTC.

The chain is built from TRBV10-3 and TRBJ2-5; TRBD2 agrees at 8 bases. Germline trimming cut 2 bases from V and 4 bases from J; bases unmatched to any gene: 0. Germline loops: CDR1 ENHRY, CDR2 SYGVKD. This CDR3 spans 13 amino acids. This CDR3 is CAISELAGETQYF. The CDR3 DNA follows: TGTGCCATCAGTGAGCTAGCGGGAGAGACCCAGTACTTC.

The V and J genes are TRBV11-3 and TRBJ2-3, with 7 positions matching TRBD2. Germline CDR1 reads SGHNT; CDR2 reads YENEEA. V was pared by 5 bases and J by 4 bases, with 12 bases of the junction left unmatched. This CDR3 spans 16 amino acids. The CDR3: CASSPPGAGSADTQYF. CDR3 DNA: TGTGCCAGCAGCCCCCCCGGAGCGGGGAGTGCAGATACGCAGTATTTT.

The rearrangement links TRBV12-3 or TRBV12-4 to TRBJ1-1, with TRBD1 as a possible D gene (6 bases). Deletions cut 6 bases from V and 5 bases from J, with 13 bases between. The CDR3 sequence is 13 residues long. The CDR3 reads CASSRGKGTEAFF. The CDR3 DNA reads TGTGCCAGCAGCAGGGGAAAAGGAACTGAAGCTTTCTTT.

The rearrangement uses TRBV30 and TRBJ2-2; 8 bases agree with TRBD1. CDR1 and CDR2 (germline): GTSNPN, SVGIG (reference sequence). The V and J ends lost 5 bases and 9 bases, in that order; junction bases with no gene match: 8. This CDR3 contains 13 residues. CDR3 coding DNA: TGTGCCTGGGGACCGACAGGGGTAAGGGAGCTGTTTTTT. This sequence encodes CAWGPTGVRELFF.

This chain links TRBV9 with TRBJ1-1; no clear D gene. The CDR3 extends over 14 amino acids. The V gene's germline CDR1 is SGDLS and CDR2 YYNGEE. The ends were cut back, 0 bases at V and 1 base at J, with 7 bases in the middle. The CDR3, as DNA: TGTGCCAGCAGCGTAGGTGGCAGGAACACTGAAGCTTTCTTT. It yields the protein CASSVGGRNTEAFF.

V and J are TRBV3-1 (or the pseudogene TRBV3-2) and TRBJ1-1; D uncertain. V lost 1 base and J 11 bases, leaving 14 bases between the germline ends. Germline loops: CDR1 LGHDT, CDR2 YNNKEL (reference sequence). CDR3 length: 13 residues. CDR3: CASSQGEGGLAFF. In DNA form, the CDR3 reads TGTGCCAGCAGCCAAGGCGAGGGCGGATTGGCTTTCTTT.

The chain recombines TRBV5-6 with TRBJ1-6, with 9 nucleotides matching TRBD1. This CDR3 region has 14 residues. Germline CDR1 is SGHDT and CDR2 is YYEEEE. V shed 4 bases, J shed 10 bases, and the junction held 6 bases outside the gene matches. CDR3 DNA: TGTGCCAGCAGCACGAACAGGGGGCAATCACCCCTCCACTTT. Its protein is CASSTNRGQSPLHF.

This chain joins TRBV4-3 and TRBJ1-5; 7 bases map to TRBD1. V gave up 4 bases and J gave up 4 bases; unmatched junction bases: 13. Per the germline V gene, CDR1 is LGHNA and CDR2 is YSLEER. This CDR3 region has 17 residues. CDR3 sequence: CASSREGDRRNNQPQHF. As DNA, the CDR3 is TGCGCCAGCAGCCGAGAGGGGGACAGACGGAATAATCAGCCCCAGCATTTT.

This clone was found a few times. The J gene is TRBJ1-2, the V gene TRBV7-3; D perhaps matches TRBD1 (5 bases). The CDR3 is 13 amino acids. Germline V lookup: CDR1 SGHTA, CDR2 FQGTGA. V lost 6 bases to trimming and J lost 4 bases, with 12 bases between them. CDR3 loop: CASRPQGGYGYTF. DNA for the CDR3: TGTGCCAGCAGACCTCAGGGTGGCTATGGCTACACCTTC. Supplemented by reference TRBV7-3 and TRBJ1-2, the full variable domain reads GAGVSQTPSNKVTEKGKYVELRCDPISGHTALYWYRQSLGQGPEFLIYFQGTGAADDSGLPNDRFFAVRPEGSVSTLKIQRTERGDSAVYLCASRPQGGYGYTFGSGTRLTVV.

This chain uses TRBV10-3 with TRBJ2-3, with TRBD2 identical over 11 bases. J gave up 6 bases and V 8 bases, and 7 bases lay outside the gene matches. The CDR3 runs to 14 residues. CDR1 ENHRY and CDR2 SYGVKD come from the germline V gene. The DNA of the CDR3 is TGTGCCATCCGACCTAGCGGGGGGACGGATACGCAGTATTTT. This sequence encodes CAIRPSGGTDTQYF.

The genes are TRBV2 and TRBJ1-4; D possibly corresponds to TRBD1 (5 bases). The CDR3 runs 14 residues. CDR1 is SNHLY and CDR2 is FYNNEI in the germline V gene. The V end was cut by 8 bases, the J end by 11 bases, with 21 bases between. CDR3 in amino acids: CASWEVRGDVKLFF. In DNA, the CDR3 is TGTGCCAGCTGGGAAGTTCGGGGGGACGTCAAACTGTTTTTT. Based on the CDR3 plus reference TRBV2 and TRBJ1-4, the full variable domain is EPEVTQTPSHQVTQMGQEVILRCVPISNHLYFYWYRQILGQKVEFLVSFYNNEISEKSEIFDDQFSVERPDGSNFTLKIRSTKLEDSAMYFCASWEVRGDVKLFFGSGTQLSVL.

The chain is built from TRBV7-8 and TRBJ2-5; 8 bases line up with TRBD1. CDR1 is SGHVS and CDR2 is FQNEAQ in the germline V gene. This CDR3 is 13 amino acids long. Losses at the gene ends were 5 bases for V and 6 bases for J; bases not matched to a gene: 5. CDR3 residues: CASSPGQGQTQYF. CDR3 coding DNA: TGTGCCAGCAGCCCTGGACAGGGCCAGACCCAGTACTTC.